The 27 T cell receptor beta chains below were found in one sample sequenced in a study of vaccination effects on CD4 cells after COVID-19 (dated by TCRdb to between 2021 and 2024). To prepare the library, the immunoSEQ multiplex PCR assay was applied. The table was pulled from immuneACCESS by TCRdb, which kept in-frame rearrangements only. Such tables lose some clones; where checked, under half of the loss comes from unresolved V genes, and the rest has no known cause. Within this sample are approximately 38,000 clones, with 65% to 75% of them counted one time only. Together, the top ten hold more than 7% of the sample. After around 11 days of culture, CD4+ T cells were isolated with the EasySep CD4+ T cell isolation kit. Two doses of either the BNT162b2 or the mRNA-1273 mRNA SARS-CoV-2 vaccine were administered to participants. Their cognate antigens are unknown. The starting material was CD4+ T cells from PBMCs cultured without peptide, obtained after COVID-19 vaccination. The receptors stem from a human donor who received a COVID-19 vaccine.

The V and J genes are TRBV27 and TRBJ2-3; D call uncertain. There are 16 residues in the CDR3. Germline CDR1 reads MNHEY; CDR2 reads SMNVEV (reference sequence). V gave up 1 base and J gave up 0 bases, with 11 bases separating them. The DNA of the CDR3 is TGTGCCAGCAGTTTATATGCCGGAGAAAGCACAGATACGCAGTATTTT. Amino acid sequence: CASSLYAGESTDTQYF.

This chain connects TRBV9 to TRBJ1-3; no definite D call. Germline V lookup: CDR1 SGDLS, CDR2 YYNGEE. The CDR3 contains 16 residues. V was trimmed by 2 bases and J by 0 bases, leaving 12 bases between them. The CDR3 loop is CASSVAVGASGNTIYF. In nucleotides, the CDR3 is TGTGCCAGCAGCGTGGCGGTGGGAGCCTCTGGAAACACCATATATTTT.

The chain combines TRBV11-3 with TRBJ2-2; D is unclear. The CDR3 is made up of 13 amino acids. Looked up from germline, CDR1 is SGHNT and CDR2 is YENEEA. V lost 3 bases and J lost 7, with 9 bases in between. CDR3 bases: TGTGCCAGCAGCTTGGTGCCTATCGGGGAGCTGTTTTTT. Translating it yields CASSLVPIGELFF.

The chain combines TRBV7-9 with TRBJ2-5; D is ambiguous. The CDR3 spans 12 residues. Per germline, CDR1 SEHNR and CDR2 FQNEAQ (reference sequence). Trimming left V 5 bases short and J 2 bases short, with 6 bases between. The DNA for the CDR3 is TGTGCCAGCAGCCCGACACAAGAGACCCAGTACTTC. Translation gives CASSPTQETQYF.

The V call is TRBV19, the J call TRBJ1-2; 9 bases align to TRBD1. Losses at the gene ends were 5 bases for V and 4 bases for J; bases not matched to a gene: 8. This CDR3 has 15 residues. Per germline, CDR1 LNHDA and CDR2 SQIVND (reference sequence). This CDR3 reads CASSPRQGESYGYTF. CDR3 sequence (DNA): TGTGCCAGTAGTCCGCGACAGGGGGAGAGCTATGGCTACACCTTC.

The chain carries TRBV18 and TRBJ1-5; 8 bases line up with TRBD1. Losses at the gene ends were 1 base for V and 6 bases for J; bases not matched to a gene: 5. The V gene's germline CDR1 is KGHSH and CDR2 LQKENI. The CDR3 contains 15 residues. CDR3 in amino acids: CASSPRAGGSQPQHF. The CDR3 coding sequence is TGTGCCAGCTCACCACGGGCAGGGGGCTCTCAGCCCCAGCATTTT.

V and J are TRBV5-1 and TRBJ1-2; possibly TRBD1 for D (6 bases). V lost 0 bases, J lost 6 bases, and 12 bases lay in between. The CDR3 is made up of 14 amino acids. The germline V gene encodes CDR1 SGHRS and CDR2 YFSETQ. CDR3 loop: CASSLVEQGDGYTF. The CDR3 DNA reads TGCGCCAGCAGCTTGGTCGAACAGGGAGATGGCTACACCTTC.

The chain links TRBV2 to TRBJ1-2, with 7 nucleotides matching TRBD1. V was clipped by 4 bases and J by 0 bases; unmatched bases: 8. Looked up from germline, CDR1 is SNHLY and CDR2 is FYNNEI. There are 16 residues in the CDR3. The chain's CDR3 is CASSARGTASNYGYTF. The CDR3, as DNA: TGTGCCAGCAGTGCCCGCGGGACAGCCTCTAACTATGGCTACACCTTC. The full variable domain, rest sourced from reference TRBV2 and TRBJ1-2, is EPEVTQTPSHQVTQMGQEVILRCVPISNHLYFYWYRQILGQKVEFLVSFYNNEISEKSEIFDDQFSVERPDGSNFTLKIRSTKLEDSAMYFCASSARGTASNYGYTFGSGTRLTVV.

V usage is TRBV5-1 and J usage is TRBJ2-1; 7 bases fit TRBD2. This CDR3 region has 15 residues. V trimming: 3 bases; J trimming: 0 bases; junction bases outside the gene matches: 3. CDR1 is SGHRS, CDR2 YFSETQ, per germline. Here the CDR3 DNA reads TGCGCCAGCAGCTGGGGGGGTGGCTCCTACAATGAGCAGTTCTTC. Translated, it gives CASSWGGGSYNEQFF.

The table lists this clone with a count of one. DNA for the CDR3: TGTGCCACGAGCCGGGACACCCAAACGCTAGCCAAAAACATTCAGTACTTC. Translation: CATSRDTQTLAKNIQYF. This chain uses TRBV19 with TRBJ2-4; TRBD1 is a possible D gene (6 bases). V was shortened by 10 bases and J by 0 bases, with 22 bases between the two germline ends. CDR1 is LNHDA and CDR2 is SQIVND in the germline V gene (reference sequence). The CDR3 is made up of 17 amino acids.

This chain joins TRBV11-2 and TRBJ2-1; D unresolved. CDR3 length: 15 amino acids. The germline V gene encodes CDR1 SGHAT and CDR2 FQNNGV. V lost 1 base and J lost 6, with 13 bases in between. The CDR3 bases are TGTGCCAGCAGCTTAGTGAGTTTTGTGGCCAATGAGCAGTTCTTC. Amino acid sequence: CASSLVSFVANEQFF.

The chain has TRBV19 and TRBJ2-5; 9 bases are shared with TRBD1. Germline loops: CDR1 LNHDA, CDR2 SQIVND (reference sequence). The CDR3 consists of 15 residues. The ends lost 4 bases at V and 4 bases at J; junction bases unmatched: 7. The chain's CDR3 is CASSTQTGGRETQYF. DNA for the CDR3: TGTGCCAGTAGTACCCAGACAGGGGGTAGAGAGACCCAGTACTTC.

The chain links TRBV4-2 to TRBJ2-1, with a possible D match to TRBD1 (6 bases). V lost 0 bases, J lost 16 bases, and 16 bases lay in between. CDR1 LGHNA and CDR2 YNFKEQ come from the germline V gene. The length of the CDR3 is 13 residues. CDR3 loop: CASSQDIQGSYFF. CDR3 bases: TGTGCCAGCAGCCAAGATATACAGGGCTCGTATTTCTTC.

The CDR3 DNA is TGTGCCAGCAGCCGCCTCGGGGGGGCCCTCACAGATACGCAGTATTTT. Its translation: CASSRLGGALTDTQYF. The chain employs TRBV14 and TRBJ2-3; 8 nucleotides line up with TRBD2. From germline, CDR1 is SGHDN and CDR2 FVKESK. The CDR3 runs 16 residues. V lost 4 bases and J lost 2; bases outside the gene matches: 8.

The chain carries TRBV2 and TRBJ2-1; 8 nucleotides agree with TRBD2. CDR1 is SNHLY and CDR2 is FYNNEI in the germline V gene. The CDR3 is 11 amino acids. The V and J ends lost 6 bases and 12 bases, in that order; junction bases with no gene match: 4. DNA of the CDR3: TGTGCCAGCAGCGGGGGGGTGGGGCAGTTCTTC. This codes for CASSGGVGQFF.

The genes are TRBV19 and TRBJ1-1; 7 bases are a match to TRBD1. The CDR3 runs 13 residues. After removal of 7 bases from V and 0 bases from J, the junction contained 2 bases not matched to a gene. Looked up from germline, CDR1 is LNHDA and CDR2 is SQIVND (reference sequence). Written as DNA, the CDR3 is TGTGCCAGTATGGGACAGATGAACACTGAAGCTTTCTTT. Its translation is CASMGQMNTEAFF.

V is TRBV7-7 and J is TRBJ2-5; D uncertain. CDR3 length: 16 amino acids. V was trimmed by 1 base and J by 2 bases, leaving 14 bases between them. The germline gives CDR1 SSHAT, CDR2 FNYEAQ (reference sequence). The CDR3 DNA sequence: TGTGCCAGCAGCTTAGGACGGTTGCTCGAACAAGAGACCCAGTACTTC. Protein product: CASSLGRLLEQETQYF.

This sequence joins TRBV6-1 and TRBJ2-1; 10 bases fit TRBD1. The CDR3 is 17 residues long. V dropped 2 bases and J dropped 7; count of bases not matched to a gene: 11. The V gene's germline CDR1 is MNHNS and CDR2 SASEGT. The CDR3: CASSETPDRGWRNEQFF. CDR3 sequence (DNA): TGTGCCAGCAGTGAAACCCCGGACAGGGGGTGGAGGAATGAGCAGTTCTTC.

The V call is TRBV18, the J call TRBJ1-4; TRBD1 matches at 9 bases. V lost 8 bases and J lost 8; bases outside the gene matches: 6. The CDR3 extends over 13 amino acids. CDR1 is KGHSH and CDR2 is LQKENI in the germline V gene. Here the CDR3 reads CASTWDREEKLFF. The CDR3 coding sequence is TGTGCCAGCACTTGGGACAGGGAGGAAAAACTGTTTTTT.

This clone is a singleton in its sample. The chain is built from TRBV29-1 and TRBJ1-2, with D possibly TRBD1 on 5 matching bases. Between the trimmed V and J ends, which lost 4 bases and 0 bases, there was a span of 15 bases. This CDR3 is 15 amino acids long. The germline gives CDR1 SQVTM, CDR2 ANQGSEA. In nucleotides, the CDR3 is TGCAGCGTTGGAGGGACTTGGGGGTCTAACTATGGCTACACCTTC. As protein: CSVGGTWGSNYGYTF.

The genes are TRBV18 and TRBJ2-1, with D perhaps matching TRBD1 or TRBD2 (6 bases each). Germline values: CDR1 KGHSH, CDR2 LQKENI. The CDR3 covers 14 residues. V was shortened by 8 bases and J by 7 bases, with 18 bases between the two germline ends. CDR3: CASRGGHLRNEQFF. The CDR3 bases are TGTGCCAGCCGTGGGGGGCACTTGCGGAATGAGCAGTTCTTC.

The rearrangement links TRBV5-1 to TRBJ1-1; perhaps TRBD1 as D (5 bases). The CDR3 has 15 amino acids. The V gene lost 4 bases and the J gene lost 1 base, with 14 bases spanning the gap. Germline CDR1 is SGHRS and CDR2 is YFSETQ. CDR3 nucleotides: TGCGCCAGCAGCACCCGAACAGGAGCGAACACTGAAGCTTTCTTT. Translation gives CASSTRTGANTEAFF.

The chain employs TRBV6-4 and TRBJ1-1; D is ambiguous. This CDR3 is 12 amino acids long. Deletions cut 3 bases from V and 8 bases from J, with 10 bases between. The germline V gene encodes CDR1 MRHNA and CDR2 SNTAGT. CDR3 DNA sequence: TGTGCCAGCAGTGATGTCGGCTCCGAAGCTTTCTTT. Translation gives CASSDVGSEAFF.

The chain combines TRBV2 with TRBJ1-5; D is possibly TRBD1 (6 bases). Germline-derived CDR1 and CDR2 are SNHLY and FYNNEI. Trimming stripped 7 bases from V and 6 bases from J, with 10 bases between. The CDR3 sequence is 12 residues long. The CDR3: CASTGDGQPQHF. The CDR3 coding sequence is TGTGCCAGCACAGGGGACGGTCAGCCCCAGCATTTT. Based on the CDR3 plus reference TRBV2 and TRBJ1-5, the full variable domain is EPEVTQTPSHQVTQMGQEVILRCVPISNHLYFYWYRQILGQKVEFLVSFYNNEISEKSEIFDDQFSVERPDGSNFTLKIRSTKLEDSAMYFCASTGDGQPQHFGDGTRLSIL.

V and J are TRBV5-1 and TRBJ2-5; D ambiguous. CDR3 size: 16 residues. Trimming left V 4 bases short and J 3 bases short, with 19 bases between. Germline CDR1 reads SGHRS; CDR2 reads YFSETQ. CDR3 in amino acids: CASSLGSGAPKETQYF. Here the CDR3 DNA reads TGCGCCAGCAGCCTGGGAAGTGGAGCTCCAAAAGAGACCCAGTACTTC. The whole variable domain, filled in from reference TRBV5-1 and TRBJ2-5, reads KAGVTQTPRYLIKTRGQQVTLSCSPISGHRSVSWYQQTPGQGLQFLFEYFSETQRNKGNFPGRFSGRQFSNSRSEMNVSTLELGDSALYLCASSLGSGAPKETQYFGPGTRLLVL.

The gene calls are TRBV11-2 and TRBJ2-5, with 12 bases lining up with TRBD2. V lost 10 bases, J lost 5 bases, and 8 bases stayed unmatched. This CDR3 spans 14 amino acids. Germline assignment: CDR1 SGHAT and CDR2 FQNNGV. CDR3 loop: CATRGLAGGETQYF. DNA of the CDR3: TGTGCCACCCGGGGACTAGCGGGCGGTGAGACCCAGTACTTC.

This clone was seen ten or more times. The rearrangement links TRBV11-2 to TRBJ2-5; D unresolved. The CDR3 contains 15 residues. From germline, CDR1 is SGHAT and CDR2 FQNNGV. The V gene lost 1 base and the J gene lost 1 base, with 10 bases spanning the gap. The CDR3 loop reads CASSLGGTTQETQYF. CDR3 nucleotide sequence: TGTGCCAGCAGCTTAGGTGGAACGACCCAAGAGACCCAGTACTTC.